Listed below are T cell receptor beta chains from one sample, sequenced in a study of post-analysis software for immune sequencing data. Each CDR3 protein is one row after TCRdb ran MiXCR on the PCR reads. The sample carries 750,000 to 900,000 distinct CDR3 sequences, about half recorded once. The sequencing sample was made of blood. The receptors were sampled from a girl aged 10-17 years with multiple sclerosis. The CDR3 runs from the conserved cysteine through the conserved F or W. D genes are given only for firm matches. Size is stated for part of the rows, as once, few or many counts, or as a class when the clone is expanded.

clone_size	v_call	d_call	j_call	cdr3_nt	cdr3_aa
-	TRBV6-5	-	TRBJ1-6	TGTGCCAGCAGCCAGGGAAAGAATTCACCCCTCCACTTT	CASSQGKNSPLHF
-	TRBV10-3	-	TRBJ2-3	TGTGCCATCAATGGCGGAAGCACAGATACGCAGTATTTT	CAINGGSTDTQYF
many	TRBV20-1	TRBD1	TRBJ2-7	TGCAGTGCTAGAATGGGGGTGGGACAGCGCTACGAGCAGTACTTC	CSARMGVGQRYEQYF
few	TRBV15	-	TRBJ2-1	TGTGCCACCGGGGCCTACGGGCCATACAATGAGCAGTTCTTC	CATGAYGPYNEQFF
-	TRBV7-9	TRBD1	TRBJ2-7	TGTGCCAGCAGCATAGACCGGGACAGGGGAATGGAGCAGTACTTC	CASSIDRDRGMEQYF
few	TRBV6-5	-	TRBJ2-1	TGTGCCAGCAGTTACTCCGGCGCACACAATGAGCAGTTCTTC	CASSYSGAHNEQFF
few	TRBV5-5	-	TRBJ1-2	TGTGCCAGCAGCTCCGGGACAAGCTACGGCTACACCTTC	CASSSGTSYGYTF
-	TRBV25-1	-	TRBJ2-3	TGTGCCAGCGGCTGGGGCACAGATACGCAGTATTTT	CASGWGTDTQYF
-	TRBV7-2	TRBD2	TRBJ2-1	TGTGCCAGTCAACTAGCGGGGGCCAACTACAATGAGCAGTTCTTC	CASQLAGANYNEQFF
-	TRBV19	TRBD1	TRBJ2-7	TGTGCCAGCAAGGGACAGGACTCCTACGAGCAGTACTTC	CASKGQDSYEQYF
-	TRBV20-1	-	TRBJ2-5	TGCAGTGCCCCGGGGATGGGGGAGACCCAGTACTTC	CSAPGMGETQYF
-	TRBV7-2	-	TRBJ1-2	TGTGCCAGCAGCCCAAACCGAGACAGAGAGGGCTACACCTTC	CASSPNRDREGYTF
few	TRBV7-2	-	TRBJ2-5	TGTGCCAGCAACCCGGCTTCGTACCAAGAGACCCAGTACTTC	CASNPASYQETQYF
few	TRBV5-1	TRBD2	TRBJ2-7	TGCGCCAGCAGCTTGGTGTTCGGGACTAGTTCATACGAGCAGTACTTC	CASSLVFGTSSYEQYF
-	TRBV9	-	TRBJ2-3	TGTGCCAGCAGCGTAGGAACCGCGCGAATCACAGATACGCAGTATTTT	CASSVGTARITDTQYF
-	TRBV2	-	TRBJ2-7	TGTGCCAGCAGTGAAGGGGCAGAACGCATTAGCTGGTCCTACGAGCAGTACTTC	CASSEGAERISWSYEQYF
few	TRBV10-3	TRBD1	TRBJ2-6	TGTGCCATCACCCCAACCCAGGGGGCTGCTGGGGCCAACGTCCTGACTTTC	CAITPTQGAAGANVLTF